The next 18 T cell receptor beta chains were all read from a single sample in a study of siplizumab effects on memory and regulatory T cells. TCRdb's copy holds only in-frame clones and misses some; the assay was immunoSEQ multiplex PCR. This sample has approximately 120,000 clones; just over 90% occur once, and the top ten carry over 0.15%. Sequenced sample: non-Treg CD4+ T cells sorted from blood. Receptors originate from a human donor in good health.

V is TRBV9 and J is TRBJ1-3; the match to TRBD1 covers 9 bases. The V gene's germline CDR1 is SGDLS and CDR2 YYNGEE. The CDR3 loop spans 16 amino acids. V trimming: 4 bases; J trimming: 0 bases; junction bases outside the gene matches: 5. CDR3 protein: CASSPETGGSGNTIYF. The CDR3 DNA is TGTGCCAGCAGCCCAGAGACAGGGGGCTCTGGAAACACCATATATTTT.

V gene TRBV25-1 combines with J gene TRBJ1-2, with D possibly matching TRBD1 (6 bases). V lost 4 bases to trimming and J lost 5 bases, with 14 bases between them. CDR3 length: 14 amino acids. Germline V lookup: CDR1 MGHDK, CDR2 SYGVNS. The CDR3 reads CASSARTEIYGYTF. Written as DNA, the CDR3 is TGTGCCAGCAGTGCTAGGACAGAGATTTATGGCTACACCTTC.

The rearrangement links TRBV15 to TRBJ2-5, with 10 nucleotides matching TRBD1. The V segment lost 6 bases and the J segment 7 bases; nucleotides outside the gene matches: 5. The CDR3 spans 13 residues. Germline V gene data show CDR1 as LNHNV and CDR2 as YYDKDF (reference sequence). Here the CDR3 reads CATSPGTGVTQYF. The CDR3 DNA reads as TGTGCCACCAGTCCCGGGACAGGGGTGACCCAGTACTTC.

J is TRBJ1-4 and V is TRBV19; the D gene is possibly TRBD1 (5 bases). The CDR3 loop spans 13 amino acids. Germline assignment: CDR1 LNHDA and CDR2 SQIVND (reference sequence). Deletions cut 5 bases from V and 7 bases from J, with 11 bases between. The DNA for the CDR3 is TGTGCCAGTAGTTTCGGGACCCCTGAAAAACTGTTTTTT. Amino acids: CASSFGTPEKLFF. The whole variable domain, remainder taken from reference TRBV19 and TRBJ1-4, is DGGITQSPKYLFRKEGQNVTLSCEQNLNHDAMYWYRQDPGQGLRLIYYSQIVNDFQKGDIAEGYSVSREKKESFPLTVTSAQKNPTAFYLCASSFGTPEKLFFGSGTQLSVL.

CDR3 nucleotides: TGTGCCAGCAGCTCATTAACTAGCGGGGGGCCAGATACGAAGCAGTACTTC. Its protein is CASSSLTSGGPDTKQYF. This rearrangement joins TRBV7-8 to TRBJ2-7; 12 nucleotides match TRBD2. This CDR3 is built from 17 residues. Germline V gene data show CDR1 as SGHVS and CDR2 as FQNEAQ. V shed 4 bases and J 8 bases; nucleotides not matched to a gene: 15.

J is TRBJ2-4 and V is TRBV25-1; 12 nucleotides match TRBD1. Germline CDR1 MGHDK, CDR2 SYGVNS. The junction had 2 bases not matched to a gene; V was cut back by 2 bases and J by 6 bases. The CDR3 totals 15 residues. The CDR3, as DNA: TGTGCCAGCAGTGAAGGGACAGGGGGCGGAAACATTCAGTACTTC. Protein sequence: CASSEGTGGGNIQYF.

The rearrangement joins TRBV9 to TRBJ2-3; 14 bases are a match to TRBD2. The ends lost 3 bases at V and 1 base at J; junction bases unmatched: 7. Germline V CDR1 and CDR2: SGDLS, YYNGEE. The CDR3 totals 18 residues. The CDR3 loop is CASSAGTSGGAGTDTQYF. Written as DNA, the CDR3 is TGTGCCAGCAGCGCAGGGACTAGCGGGGGAGCTGGCACAGATACGCAGTATTTT.

J is TRBJ2-3 and V is TRBV1; the D call in the table, TRBD1, was not verified against the DNA. TRBV1 is annotated as a pseudogene. The CDR3 totals 15 residues. CDR3 sequence: CTSSQGGWPADTQYF. The CDR3 bases are TGCACCAGCAGCCAAGGGGGCTGGCCGGCGGATACGCAGTATTTT.

This chain connects TRBV5-6 to TRBJ1-4; no clear D gene. Germline lookup yields CDR1 SGHDT and CDR2 YYEEEE. The CDR3 sequence is 12 residues long. Trimming removed 5 bases from V and 7 bases from J, with 9 bases in between. For the CDR3, the DNA is TGTGCCAGCAGGAAGGGCGGTGAAAAACTGTTTTTT. It is translated as CASRKGGEKLFF.

The chain recombines TRBV9 with TRBJ2-2; D is unclear. Trimming removed 0 bases at V and 2 bases at J, with 8 bases between. CDR3 length: 15 amino acids. The germline V gene encodes CDR1 SGDLS and CDR2 YYNGEE. CDR3 DNA sequence: TGTGCCAGCAGCGTAGTGTCACCAAACACCGGGGAGCTGTTTTTT. Protein sequence: CASSVVSPNTGELFF. Full variable domain (missing parts from reference TRBV9 and TRBJ2-2): DSGVTQTPKHLITATGQRVTLRCSPRSGDLSVYWYQQSLDQGLQFLIQYYNGEERAKGNILERFSAQQFPDLHSELNLSSLELGDSALYFCASSVVSPNTGELFFGEGSRLTVL.

This sequence joins TRBV4-2 and TRBJ1-1; a possible D gene is TRBD1 (6 bases). Germline values: CDR1 LGHNA, CDR2 YNFKEQ. The CDR3 contains 15 residues. V gave up 0 bases and J gave up 3 bases, with 11 bases separating them. This CDR3 reads CASSQEGGRDTEAFF. The CDR3, as DNA: TGTGCCAGCAGCCAAGAGGGGGGGCGCGACACTGAAGCTTTCTTT.

This clone was detected only a few times. The genes are TRBV11-1 and TRBJ1-2; D uncertain. CDR1 and CDR2 from the germline V gene are SGHAT and FQDESV (reference sequence). The CDR3 has 14 residues. The ends were cut back, 1 base at V and 4 bases at J, with 10 bases in the middle. CDR3 nucleotide sequence: TGTGCCAGCAGCTTAGGGTCCCCTGGCTATGGCTACACCTTC. Translated: CASSLGSPGYGYTF. Based on the CDR3 plus reference TRBV11-1 and TRBJ1-2, the full variable domain is EAEVAQSPRYKITEKSQAVAFWCDPISGHATLYWYRQILGQGPELLVQFQDESVVDDSQLPKDRFSAERLKGVDSTLKIQPAELGDSAMYLCASSLGSPGYGYTFGSGTRLTVV.

The chain has TRBV2 and TRBJ2-7, with D uncertain. V shed 8 bases and J shed 1 base, with 9 bases lying between them. The V gene's germline CDR1 is SNHLY and CDR2 FYNNEI. The CDR3 totals 12 residues. The CDR3 reads CASGPASYEQYF. CDR3 nucleotide sequence: TGTGCCAGCGGGCCAGCGTCCTACGAGCAGTACTTC.

The chain combines TRBV10-1 with TRBJ2-3, with unresolved D. CDR3 size: 12 residues. CDR1 is WNHNN, CDR2 SYGVQD, per germline (reference sequence). V was clipped by 3 bases and J by 5 bases, with 6 bases between them. CDR3 DNA: TGCGCCAGCAGTGACCTTAGAGATACGCAGTATTTT. It codes for CASSDLRDTQYF.

The chain recombines TRBV29-1 with TRBJ2-1; 9 positions agree with TRBD2. This CDR3 contains 14 residues. Germline trimming cut 1 base from V and 7 bases from J; bases unmatched to any gene: 5. Germline V lookup: CDR1 SQVTM, CDR2 ANQGSEA. CDR3 coding DNA: TGCAGCGTTGAAGTGGGACTAGCTGGGAATGAGCAGTTCTTC. This gives the protein CSVEVGLAGNEQFF.

The chain is built from TRBV20-1 and TRBJ1-2, with D possibly matching TRBD1 (5 bases). CDR3 size: 11 residues. CDR1 is DFQATT and CDR2 is SNEGSKA in the germline V gene (reference sequence). For the CDR3, the DNA is TGCAGCACCAGCCCGGGGGGTGGCTACACCTTC. Its translation is CSTSPGGGYTF.

J is TRBJ1-2 and V is TRBV4-3, with a tentative D call TRBD1 (5 bases). Per the germline V gene, CDR1 is LGHNA and CDR2 is YSLEER. Trimming shortened V by 1 base and J by 7 bases, and 19 bases separated the two germline ends. This CDR3 is 16 amino acids long. The CDR3, as DNA: TGCGCCAGCAGCCAAGGATGGCAGGGAAGGCTCCGTGGCTACACCTTC. Protein: CASSQGWQGRLRGYTF.

This clone was observed a few times. The chain carries TRBV2 and TRBJ1-1, with D possibly being TRBD1 (5 bases). This CDR3 region has 13 residues. Trimming cost V 6 bases and J 4 bases, with 12 bases left between them. Germline V CDR1 and CDR2: SNHLY, FYNNEI. CDR3 DNA sequence: TGTGCCAGCAGCGTGACAGAAGGCACTGAAGCTTTCTTT. Translating it yields CASSVTEGTEAFF.